This record looks at one TCR beta chain sequence and its context. Its antigen remains unidentified. Original data processing: Clonotypes above 5% were considered putative leukemic clones, totaling a few dozen. Measured with immunoSEQ multiplex PCR; TCRdb has only the in-frame clones, and not every one. The D gene and trimming were derived from the DNA, and the V and J assignments and clone size from that table. The data show some 8,200 clones, nearly 90% seen once. This record comes from a study of STAT5B mutations in CD4+ large granular lymphocyte leukemia. Findings and limits, study-wide: About 25% of private leukemic clonotypes occurred rarely in other patients' non-leukemic repertoires.

Germline V CDR1 and CDR2: SNHLY, FYNNEI. The CDR3 spans 11 residues. Between the trimmed V and J ends, which lost 6 bases and 3 bases, there was a span of 6 bases. This receptor was identified in a woman between 65 and 79 years old with CD4+ T-cell large granular lymphocyte leukemia. The V gene is TRBV2, the J gene TRBJ2-7; no definite D call. Sequencing was carried out using PBMCs. The CDR3 DNA reads as TGTGCCAGCAGGGTGAACTACGAGCAGTACTTC. Amino acid sequence: CASRVNYEQYF.